Detailed here is one TCR beta chain. What antigen it recognizes has not been identified. At one boundary the junction diverges from the germline segment, which might be a read error. The data were obtained in a study of tumor-infiltrating lymphocytes in oesophageal squamous cell carcinoma (dated by TCRdb to 2016 to 2017). The library relied on PCR. Sequencing relied on an Illumina HiSeq 2000. TCRdb reanalyzed the raw reads on its own, using fastp at Q25 for trimming and MiXCR for clone calling, and kept in-frame beta chains. Each CDR3 protein gets just one entry, which takes the most common genes and DNA from the rows behind it. The sample profile shows 15,000 or so distinct CDR3 sequences; 58% of them were found once. The ten largest make up 30% to 35% of the sample. The material sequenced was esophageal tumor tissue. The TCR sequence derives from a female donor with esophageal squamous cell carcinoma.

The DNA is TGTGCCAGCAGCTTGGCCAGCGCGAACACCGGGGAGCTGTTTTTT. The encoded protein is CASSLASANTGELFF. Here the chain combines TRBV5-3 and TRBJ2-2; no D gene is confidently identified. TRBV5-3 is an ORF for which the function is uncertain. There are 15 amino acids in the CDR3, from cysteine to phenylalanine inclusive. The read is trimmed to its CDR3 DNA, 45 bases read in frame from base 1.